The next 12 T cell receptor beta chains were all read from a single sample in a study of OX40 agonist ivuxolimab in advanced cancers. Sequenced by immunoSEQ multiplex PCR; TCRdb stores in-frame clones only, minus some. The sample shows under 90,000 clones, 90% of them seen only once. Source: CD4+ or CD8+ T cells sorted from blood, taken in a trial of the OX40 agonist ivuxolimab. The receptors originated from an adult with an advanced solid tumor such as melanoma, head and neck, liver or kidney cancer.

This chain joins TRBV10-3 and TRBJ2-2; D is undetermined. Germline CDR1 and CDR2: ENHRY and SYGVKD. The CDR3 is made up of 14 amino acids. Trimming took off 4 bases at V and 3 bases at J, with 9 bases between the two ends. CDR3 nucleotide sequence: TGTGCCATCAGTGGCTTACCGGACACCGGGGAGCTGTTTTTT. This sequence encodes CAISGLPDTGELFF.

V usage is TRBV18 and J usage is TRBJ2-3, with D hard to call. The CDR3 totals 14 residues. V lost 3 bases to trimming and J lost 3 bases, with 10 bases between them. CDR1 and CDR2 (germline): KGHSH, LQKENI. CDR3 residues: CASSPGSMTDTQYF. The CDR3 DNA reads TGTGCCAGCTCACCGGGAAGCATGACAGATACGCAGTATTTT.

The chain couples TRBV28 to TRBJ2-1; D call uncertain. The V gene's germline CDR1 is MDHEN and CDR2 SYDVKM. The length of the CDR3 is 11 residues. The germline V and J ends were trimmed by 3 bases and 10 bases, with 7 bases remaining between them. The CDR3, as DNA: TGTGCCAGCAGTTTGGGTCGCGAGCAGTTCTTC. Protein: CASSLGREQFF. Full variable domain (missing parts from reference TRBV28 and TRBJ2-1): DVKVTQSSRYLVKRTGEKVFLECVQDMDHENMFWYRQDPGLGLRLIYFSYDVKMKEKGDIPEGYSVSREKKERFSLILESASTNQTSMYLCASSLGREQFFGPGTRLTVL.

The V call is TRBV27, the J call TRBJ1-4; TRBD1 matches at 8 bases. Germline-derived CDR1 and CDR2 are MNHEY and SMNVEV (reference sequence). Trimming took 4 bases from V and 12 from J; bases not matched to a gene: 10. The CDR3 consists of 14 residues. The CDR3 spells CASSSLDRDWELFF. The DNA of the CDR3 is TGTGCCAGCAGTTCGTTGGACAGGGACTGGGAACTGTTTTTT. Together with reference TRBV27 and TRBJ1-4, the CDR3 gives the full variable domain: EAQVTQNPRYLITVTGKKLTVTCSQNMNHEYMSWYRQDPGLGLRQIYYSMNVEVTDKGDVPEGYKVSRKEKRNFPLILESPSPNQTSLYFCASSSLDRDWELFFGSGTQLSVL.

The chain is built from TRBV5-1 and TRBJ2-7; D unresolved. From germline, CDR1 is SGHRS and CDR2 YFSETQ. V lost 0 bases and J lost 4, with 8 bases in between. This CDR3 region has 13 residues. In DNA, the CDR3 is TGCGCCAGCAGCTTGGGGTATCGGTACGAGCAGTACTTC. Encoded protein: CASSLGYRYEQYF.

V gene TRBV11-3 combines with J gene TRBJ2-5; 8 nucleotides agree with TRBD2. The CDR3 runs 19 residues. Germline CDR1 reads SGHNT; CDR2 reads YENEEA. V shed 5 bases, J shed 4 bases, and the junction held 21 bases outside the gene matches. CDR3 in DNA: TGTGCCAGCAGCGTCGGGGGGGCTAGCGGGCAAAGGAGGCGAGAGACCCAGTACTTC. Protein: CASSVGGASGQRRRETQYF.

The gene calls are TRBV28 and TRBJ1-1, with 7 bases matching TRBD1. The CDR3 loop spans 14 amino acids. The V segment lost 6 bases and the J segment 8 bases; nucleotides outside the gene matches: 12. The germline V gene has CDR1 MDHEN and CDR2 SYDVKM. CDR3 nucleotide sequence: TGTGCCAGCAGCTTCCGAAGTGGGACAGACGAAGCTTTCTTT. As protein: CASSFRSGTDEAFF. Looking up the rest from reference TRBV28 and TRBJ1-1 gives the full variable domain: DVKVTQSSRYLVKRTGEKVFLECVQDMDHENMFWYRQDPGLGLRLIYFSYDVKMKEKGDIPEGYSVSREKKERFSLILESASTNQTSMYLCASSFRSGTDEAFFGQGTRLTVV.

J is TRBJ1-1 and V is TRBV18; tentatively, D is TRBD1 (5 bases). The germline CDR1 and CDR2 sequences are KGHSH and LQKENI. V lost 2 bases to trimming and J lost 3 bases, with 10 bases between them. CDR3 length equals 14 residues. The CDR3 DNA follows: TGTGCCAGCTCACCAACACAGGCGTACACTGAAGCTTTCTTT. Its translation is CASSPTQAYTEAFF.

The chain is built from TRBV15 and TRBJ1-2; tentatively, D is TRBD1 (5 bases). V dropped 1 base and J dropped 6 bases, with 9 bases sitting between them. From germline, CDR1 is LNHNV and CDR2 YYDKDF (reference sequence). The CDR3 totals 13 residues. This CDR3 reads CATSRVREDGYTF. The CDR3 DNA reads TGTGCCACCAGCAGAGTCAGGGAAGATGGCTACACCTTC.

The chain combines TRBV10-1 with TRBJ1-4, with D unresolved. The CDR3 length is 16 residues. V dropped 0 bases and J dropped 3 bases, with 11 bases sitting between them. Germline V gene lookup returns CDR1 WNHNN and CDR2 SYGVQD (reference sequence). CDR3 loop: CASSESEAGSNEKLFF. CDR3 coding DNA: TGCGCCAGCAGTGAGTCGGAAGCGGGATCTAATGAAAAACTGTTTTTT.

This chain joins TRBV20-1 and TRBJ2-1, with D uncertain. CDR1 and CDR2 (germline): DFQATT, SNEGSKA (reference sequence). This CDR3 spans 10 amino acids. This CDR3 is CRARGDEQFF. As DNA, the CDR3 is TGCAGGGCAAGAGGTGATGAGCAGTTCTTC.

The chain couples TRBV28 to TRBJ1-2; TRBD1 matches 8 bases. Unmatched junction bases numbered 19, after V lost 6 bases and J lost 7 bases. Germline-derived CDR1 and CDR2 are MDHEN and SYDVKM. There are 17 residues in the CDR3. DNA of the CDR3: TGTGCCAGCAGACCAAGGGGGGGGACAGGTCGCTTGTCTGGCTACACCTTC. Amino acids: CASRPRGGTGRLSGYTF.